This TCR beta chain was retrieved from a study of T cell repertoires in cytomegalovirus infection. Study details: Evidence of both CMV infection and a matching HLA type came from public TCR beta signatures.

The sample holds a few counts of this clonotype. Its target is unknown. Trimming removed 4 bases from V and 5 bases from J; junction bases left unmatched: 6. The CDR3 runs 15 residues. CDR1 is WNHNN and CDR2 is SYGVQD in the germline V gene (reference sequence). TCRdb reprocessed the reads with MiXCR, giving one entry per CDR3 protein. The sample includes 380,000 or so distinct CDR3 sequences, approximately 35% of them seen just once. The sequences come from cultured PBMCs, collected from culture after CMV antigen stimulation. The V call is TRBV10-1, the J call TRBJ2-1, with 9 bases lining up with TRBD2. The clonotype comes from a human donor in good health (CMV status not recorded). Some clones in this sample may be carry-over from other donors' samples. The CDR3 DNA follows: TGCGCCAGCAGTGGCCGCGGGAGGGACAACAATGAGCAGTTCTTC. This sequence encodes CASSGRGRDNNEQFF.